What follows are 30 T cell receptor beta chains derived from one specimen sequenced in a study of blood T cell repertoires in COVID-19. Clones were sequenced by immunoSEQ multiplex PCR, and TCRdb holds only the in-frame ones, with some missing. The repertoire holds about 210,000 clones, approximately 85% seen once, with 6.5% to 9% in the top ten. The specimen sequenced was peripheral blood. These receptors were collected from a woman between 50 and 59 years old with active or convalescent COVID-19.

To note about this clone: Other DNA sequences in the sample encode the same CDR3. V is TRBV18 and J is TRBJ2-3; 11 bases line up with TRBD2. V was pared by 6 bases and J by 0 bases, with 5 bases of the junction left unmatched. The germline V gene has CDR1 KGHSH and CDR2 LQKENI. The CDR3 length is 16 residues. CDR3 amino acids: CASSPRTSGSTDTQYF. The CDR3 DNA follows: TGTGCCAGCTCCCCAAGGACTAGCGGGAGCACAGATACGCAGTATTTT.

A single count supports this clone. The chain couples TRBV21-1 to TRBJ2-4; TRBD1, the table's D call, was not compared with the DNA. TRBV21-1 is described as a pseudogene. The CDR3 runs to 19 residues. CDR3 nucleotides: TGTGCCAGCAGCAAAACACGGAACAGGGCTTTCATTCCCAAAAACATTCAGTACTTC. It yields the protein CASSKTRNRAFIPKNIQYF.

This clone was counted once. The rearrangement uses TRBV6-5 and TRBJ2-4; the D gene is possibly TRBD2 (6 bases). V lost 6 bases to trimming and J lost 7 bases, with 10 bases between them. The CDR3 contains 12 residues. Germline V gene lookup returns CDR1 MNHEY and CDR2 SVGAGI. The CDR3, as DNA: TGTGCCAGCAGGGGGGACTCCAACATTCAGTACTTC. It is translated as CASRGDSNIQYF.

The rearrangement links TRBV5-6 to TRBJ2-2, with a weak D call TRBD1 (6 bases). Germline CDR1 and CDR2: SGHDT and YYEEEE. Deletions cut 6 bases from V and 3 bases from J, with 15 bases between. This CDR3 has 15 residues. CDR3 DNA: TGTGCCAGCACCCCAAGGGGGTACTACACCGGGGAGCTGTTTTTT. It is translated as CASTPRGYYTGELFF.

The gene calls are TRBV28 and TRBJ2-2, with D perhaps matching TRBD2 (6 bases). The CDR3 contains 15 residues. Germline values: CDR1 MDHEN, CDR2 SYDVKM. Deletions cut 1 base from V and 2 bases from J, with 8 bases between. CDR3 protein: CASSLSGGNTGELFF. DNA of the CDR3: TGTGCCAGCAGTTTATCCGGGGGAAACACCGGGGAGCTGTTTTTT. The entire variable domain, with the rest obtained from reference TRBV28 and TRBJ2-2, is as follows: DVKVTQSSRYLVKRTGEKVFLECVQDMDHENMFWYRQDPGLGLRLIYFSYDVKMKEKGDIPEGYSVSREKKERFSLILESASTNQTSMYLCASSLSGGNTGELFFGEGSRLTVL.

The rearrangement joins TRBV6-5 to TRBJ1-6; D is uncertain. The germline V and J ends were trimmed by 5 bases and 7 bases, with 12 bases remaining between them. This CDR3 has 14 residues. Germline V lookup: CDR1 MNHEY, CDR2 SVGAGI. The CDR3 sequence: CASSRLDRNSPLHF. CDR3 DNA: TGTGCCAGCAGTCGACTTGACCGGAATTCACCCCTCCACTTT.

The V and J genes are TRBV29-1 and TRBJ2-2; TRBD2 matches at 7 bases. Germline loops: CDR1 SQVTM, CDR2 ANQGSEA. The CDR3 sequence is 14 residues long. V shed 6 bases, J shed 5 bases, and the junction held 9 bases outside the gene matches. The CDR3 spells CSVEPGLTTGELFF. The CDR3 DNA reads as TGCAGCGTCGAACCGGGACTAACGACCGGGGAGCTGTTTTTT.

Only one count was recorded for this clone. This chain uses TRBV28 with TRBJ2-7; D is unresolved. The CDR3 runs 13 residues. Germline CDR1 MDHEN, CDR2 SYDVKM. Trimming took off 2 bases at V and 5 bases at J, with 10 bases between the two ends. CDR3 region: CASSLTRVNEQYV. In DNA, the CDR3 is TGTGCCAGCAGTTTAACCCGAGTTAACGAGCAGTACGTC.

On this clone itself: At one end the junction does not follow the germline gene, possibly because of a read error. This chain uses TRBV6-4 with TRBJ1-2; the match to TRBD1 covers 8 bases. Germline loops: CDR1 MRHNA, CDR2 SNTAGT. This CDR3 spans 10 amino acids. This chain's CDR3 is CASREQGGMF. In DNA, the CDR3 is TGTGCCAGCAGAGAACAGGGGGGGATGTTC.

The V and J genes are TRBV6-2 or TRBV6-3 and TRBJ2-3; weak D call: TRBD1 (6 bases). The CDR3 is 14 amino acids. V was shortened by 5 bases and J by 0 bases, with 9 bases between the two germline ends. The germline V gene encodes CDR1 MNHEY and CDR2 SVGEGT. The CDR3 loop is CASSNRVSTDTQYF. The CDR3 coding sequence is TGTGCCAGCAGTAACAGGGTTAGCACAGATACGCAGTATTTT.

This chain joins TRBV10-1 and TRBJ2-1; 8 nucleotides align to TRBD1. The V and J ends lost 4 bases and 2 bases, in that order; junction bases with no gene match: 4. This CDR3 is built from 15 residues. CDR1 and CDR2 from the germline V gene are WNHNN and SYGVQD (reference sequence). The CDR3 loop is CASSVGTGAYNEQFF. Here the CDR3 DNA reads TGCGCCAGCAGTGTAGGGACAGGAGCCTACAATGAGCAGTTCTTC.

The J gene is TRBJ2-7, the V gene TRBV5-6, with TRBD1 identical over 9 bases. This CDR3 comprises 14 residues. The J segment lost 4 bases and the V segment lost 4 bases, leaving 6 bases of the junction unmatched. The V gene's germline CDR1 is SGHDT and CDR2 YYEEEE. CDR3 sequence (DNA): TGTGCCAGCAGCGAAGACAGGGGGGATTACGAGCAGTACGTC. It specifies CASSEDRGDYEQYV.

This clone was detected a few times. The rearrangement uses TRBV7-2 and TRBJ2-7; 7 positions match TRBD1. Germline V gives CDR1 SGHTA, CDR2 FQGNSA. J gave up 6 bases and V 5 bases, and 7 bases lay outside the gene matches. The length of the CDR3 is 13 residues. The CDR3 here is CASSTRQGTEQYV. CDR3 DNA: TGTGCCAGCAGCACCCGACAGGGCACCGAGCAGTACGTC.

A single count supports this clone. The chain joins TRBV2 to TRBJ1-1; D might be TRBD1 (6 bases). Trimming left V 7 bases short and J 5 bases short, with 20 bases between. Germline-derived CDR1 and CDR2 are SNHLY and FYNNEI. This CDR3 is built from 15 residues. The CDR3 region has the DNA TGTGCCAGCAAGGGAGAAAAGGGGGTTTTGACTGAAGCTTTCTTT. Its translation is CASKGEKGVLTEAFF.

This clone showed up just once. In nucleotides, the CDR3 is TGCGCCAGCAGTGAGTCGAGGGACAGGGGGCTTACTGAAGCTTTCTTT. Protein product: CASSESRDRGLTEAFF. The chain has TRBV10-1 and TRBJ1-1; 12 bases match TRBD1. This CDR3 is built from 16 residues. The V and J ends lost 0 bases and 5 bases, in that order; junction bases with no gene match: 4. Germline lookup yields CDR1 WNHNN and CDR2 SYGVQD (reference sequence).

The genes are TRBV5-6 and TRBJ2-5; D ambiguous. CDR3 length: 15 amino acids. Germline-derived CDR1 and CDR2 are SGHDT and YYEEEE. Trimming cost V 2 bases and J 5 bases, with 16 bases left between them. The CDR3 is CASSFSTFHEETQYF. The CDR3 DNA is TGTGCCAGCAGCTTTAGTACCTTCCACGAGGAGACCCAGTACTTC.

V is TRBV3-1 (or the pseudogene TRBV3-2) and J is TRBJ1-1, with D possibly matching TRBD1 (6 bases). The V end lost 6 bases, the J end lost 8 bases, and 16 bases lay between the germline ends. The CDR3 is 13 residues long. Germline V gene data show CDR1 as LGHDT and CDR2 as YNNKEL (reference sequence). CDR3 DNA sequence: TGTGCCAGCAGGGCAACAGGGAGGGGAGAAGCTTTCTTT. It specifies CASRATGRGEAFF.

CDR3 amino acids: CAISDAGVRWSGYTF. The CDR3 DNA reads TGTGCCATCAGTGACGCAGGGGTAAGGTGGAGTGGCTACACCTTC. This chain connects TRBV10-3 to TRBJ1-2; TRBD1 is a possible D gene (6 bases). The CDR3 covers 15 residues. CDR1 and CDR2 from the germline V gene are ENHRY and SYGVKD. Trimming left V 3 bases short and J 7 bases short, with 18 bases between.

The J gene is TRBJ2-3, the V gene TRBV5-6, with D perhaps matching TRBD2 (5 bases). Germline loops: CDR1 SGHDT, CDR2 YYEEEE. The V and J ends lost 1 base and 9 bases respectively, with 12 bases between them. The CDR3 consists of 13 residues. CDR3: CASSLTGGGTQYF. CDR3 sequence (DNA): TGTGCCAGCAGCTTGACCGGAGGAGGCACGCAGTATTTT.

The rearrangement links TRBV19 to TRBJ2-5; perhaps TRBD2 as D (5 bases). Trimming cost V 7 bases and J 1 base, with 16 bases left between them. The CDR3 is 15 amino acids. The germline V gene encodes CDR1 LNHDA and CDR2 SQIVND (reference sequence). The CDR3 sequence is CASTRGTDPQETQYF. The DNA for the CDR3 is TGTGCCAGTACACGGGGAACGGATCCCCAAGAGACCCAGTACTTC.

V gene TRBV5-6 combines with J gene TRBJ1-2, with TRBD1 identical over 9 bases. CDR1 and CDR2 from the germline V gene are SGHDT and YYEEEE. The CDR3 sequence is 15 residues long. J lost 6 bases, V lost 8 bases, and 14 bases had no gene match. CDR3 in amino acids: CASRRFGTGGDGYTF. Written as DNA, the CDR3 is TGTGCCAGTCGCCGGTTCGGAACAGGGGGCGATGGCTACACCTTC.

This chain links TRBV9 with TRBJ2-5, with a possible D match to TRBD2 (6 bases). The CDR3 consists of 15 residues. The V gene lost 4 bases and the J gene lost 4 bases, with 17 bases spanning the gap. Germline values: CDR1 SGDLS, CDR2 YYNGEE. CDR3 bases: TGTGCCAGCAGCCCTCGACCGACTAGTTTAGAGACCCAGTACTTC. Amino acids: CASSPRPTSLETQYF.

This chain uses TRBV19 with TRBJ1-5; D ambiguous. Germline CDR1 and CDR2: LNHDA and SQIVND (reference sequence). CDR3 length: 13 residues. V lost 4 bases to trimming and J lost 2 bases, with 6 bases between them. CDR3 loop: CASSTTGNQPQHF. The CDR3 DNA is TGTGCCAGTAGTACAACAGGCAATCAGCCCCAGCATTTT.

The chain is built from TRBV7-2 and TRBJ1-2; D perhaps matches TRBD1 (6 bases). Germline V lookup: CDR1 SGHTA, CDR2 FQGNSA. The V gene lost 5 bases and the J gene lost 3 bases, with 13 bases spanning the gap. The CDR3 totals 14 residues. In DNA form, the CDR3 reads TGTGCCAGCAGCCCATCTTCAGGGGACTATGGCTACACCTTC. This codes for CASSPSSGDYGYTF. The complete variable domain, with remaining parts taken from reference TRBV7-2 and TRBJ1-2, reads GAGVSQSPSNKVTEKGKDVELRCDPISGHTALYWYRQSLGQGLEFLIYFQGNSAPDKSGLPSDRFSAERTGGSVSTLTIQRTQQEDSAVYLCASSPSSGDYGYTFGSGTRLTVV.

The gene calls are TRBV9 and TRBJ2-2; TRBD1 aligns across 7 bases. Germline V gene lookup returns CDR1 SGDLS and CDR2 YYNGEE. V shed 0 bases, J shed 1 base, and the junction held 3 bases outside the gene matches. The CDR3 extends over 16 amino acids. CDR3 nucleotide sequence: TGTGCCAGCAGCGTAGGGTCAGGGGGGAACACCGGGGAGCTGTTTTTT. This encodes CASSVGSGGNTGELFF.

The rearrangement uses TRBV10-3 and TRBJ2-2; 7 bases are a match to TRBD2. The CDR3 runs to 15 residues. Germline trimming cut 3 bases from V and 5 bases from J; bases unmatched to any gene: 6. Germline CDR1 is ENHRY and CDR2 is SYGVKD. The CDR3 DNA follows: TGTGCCATCAGTGAACGAGGGAGGGCGACCGGGGAGCTGTTTTTT. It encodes CAISERGRATGELFF.

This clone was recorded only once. DNA of the CDR3: TGTGCCAGCAGTTTTCAGCGGGGACCTATGGCCCAGCATTTT. It specifies CASSFQRGPMAQHF. The chain couples TRBV28 to TRBJ1-5; D is perhaps TRBD1 (5 bases). The germline V and J ends were trimmed by 3 bases and 11 bases, with 17 bases remaining between them. Per the germline V gene, CDR1 is MDHEN and CDR2 is SYDVKM. This CDR3 has 14 residues.

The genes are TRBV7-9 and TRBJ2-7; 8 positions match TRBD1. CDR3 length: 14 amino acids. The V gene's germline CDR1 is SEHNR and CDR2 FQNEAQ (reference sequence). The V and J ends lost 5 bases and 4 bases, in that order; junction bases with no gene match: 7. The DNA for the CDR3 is TGTGCCAGCAGCCCCTCGGACAGGGTTTACGAGCAGTACTTC. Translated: CASSPSDRVYEQYF.

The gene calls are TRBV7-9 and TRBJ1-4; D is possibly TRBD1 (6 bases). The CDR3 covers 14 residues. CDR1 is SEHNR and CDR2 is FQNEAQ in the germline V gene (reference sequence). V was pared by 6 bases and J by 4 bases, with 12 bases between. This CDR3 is CASSLKQGNEKLFF. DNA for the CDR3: TGTGCCAGCAGTCTGAAACAGGGTAATGAAAAACTGTTTTTT.

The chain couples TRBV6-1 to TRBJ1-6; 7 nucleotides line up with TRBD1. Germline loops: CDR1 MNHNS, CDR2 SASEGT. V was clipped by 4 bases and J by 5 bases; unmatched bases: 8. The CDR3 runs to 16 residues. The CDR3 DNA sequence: TGTGCCAGCAGTGCGAGCTTTGGGACAGATAATTCACCCCTCCACTTT. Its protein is CASSASFGTDNSPLHF.